This paragraph reports one TCR beta chain. As yet, its antigen is unknown. Primers: 60 Vbeta forward and 13 Jbeta reverse. TCRdb's copy holds only in-frame clones and misses some; the assay was immunoSEQ multiplex PCR. The top ten hold around 13% of the sample, which has about 150,000 clones, about 74% seen once. The data belong to a study of cytomegalovirus exposure and HLA in healthy donors. Study results and caveats: Sequencing depth roughly uniform across donors was assumed in presence/absence analyses. Analyzed later, most CMV-associated TCR beta chains appeared HLA-restricted. Excluded were some V segments that proved indistinguishable, including TRBV6-2 and TRBV6-3. By HLA locus, TCR association rates varied in a later analysis, with DRB1 showing the most and HLA-C the fewest.

CDR1 and CDR2 from the germline V gene are MDHEN and SYDVKM. V was pared by 5 bases and J by 5 bases, with 3 bases of the junction left unmatched. The CDR3 length is 13 residues. Specimen: PBMCs. This sequence originates from a man aged 35 to 55 in good health and CMV-seropositive. The chain couples TRBV28 to TRBJ1-5; 7 positions agree with TRBD1. CDR3 bases: TGTGCCAGCAGTCTAACAGGGGATCAGCCCCAGCATTTT. Translating it yields CASSLTGDQPQHF.